Listed below are T cell receptor beta chains from one sample, sequenced in a study of T cell repertoires in cytomegalovirus infection. TCRdb processed the reads anew with MiXCR; each CDR3 protein has one entry. The profile covers 130,000 or so distinct CDR3 sequences, with 5.5% to 8% appearing a single time and 18% taken by the ten largest. Sequencing was carried out using PBMCs. The receptors were sampled from a human donor in good health (CMV status not recorded). Some clones in this sample may be carry-over from other donors' samples. CDR3s include the opening cysteine and the closing phenylalanine or tryptophan. The order of the fields is CDR3 DNA, CDR3 protein, D gene, clone size, J gene, V gene. D genes are given only for firm matches. A clone size is listed for some rows: how often the clone was seen (once, few, many), or a class if it is expanded.

cdr3_nt: TGTGCCAGCAGCACCGGGAATCAGCCCCAGCATTTT
cdr3_aa: CASSTGNQPQHF
d_call: -
clone_size: -
j_call: TRBJ1-5
v_call: TRBV7-9

cdr3_nt: TGTGCCAGCAGTTTAAGGGGGCCTGGGGCCAACGTCCTGACTTTC
cdr3_aa: CASSLRGPGANVLTF
d_call: TRBD1
clone_size: many
j_call: TRBJ2-6
v_call: TRBV28

cdr3_nt: TGTACCAGCCAGGGCAGAGAGGGTTACACCGGGGAGCTGTTTTTT
cdr3_aa: CTSQGREGYTGELFF
d_call: -
clone_size: -
j_call: TRBJ2-2
v_call: TRBV25-1

cdr3_nt: TGCAGCGTCGGAACTAGCGGGGGGCGCCAAGAGACCCAGTACTTC
cdr3_aa: CSVGTSGGRQETQYF
d_call: TRBD2
clone_size: few
j_call: TRBJ2-5
v_call: TRBV29-1

cdr3_nt: TGTGCCAGCAGCTCCCGCGGGATGGTCGGAGATACGCAGTATTTT
cdr3_aa: CASSSRGMVGDTQYF
d_call: -
clone_size: many
j_call: TRBJ2-3
v_call: TRBV7-2

cdr3_nt: TGCAGTGCTGAAATAGCGGGGGGGCCACACTCCTACAATGAGCAGTTCTTC
cdr3_aa: CSAEIAGGPHSYNEQFF
d_call: TRBD2
clone_size: many
j_call: TRBJ2-1
v_call: TRBV20-1

cdr3_nt: TGTGCCAGCAGCCTGGGGAGGCGGGGGGTCCTCAGCTCCTACAATGAGCAGTTCTTC
cdr3_aa: CASSLGRRGVLSSYNEQFF
d_call: TRBD2
clone_size: many
j_call: TRBJ2-1
v_call: TRBV12-3/TRBV12-4

cdr3_nt: TGTGCCAGCAGCTTCGGTGGCGGACAAGAGACCCAGTACTTC
cdr3_aa: CASSFGGGQETQYF
d_call: -
clone_size: -
j_call: TRBJ2-5
v_call: TRBV13

cdr3_nt: TGTGCCAGCAGGCAAGAGGGCGCGGGCAATCAGCCCCAGCATTTT
cdr3_aa: CASRQEGAGNQPQHF
d_call: -
clone_size: many
j_call: TRBJ1-5
v_call: TRBV6-1

cdr3_nt: TGTGCCAGCGCAAGACAGGGCGACTATGGCTACACCTTC
cdr3_aa: CASARQGDYGYTF
d_call: TRBD1
clone_size: many
j_call: TRBJ1-2
v_call: TRBV7-9

cdr3_nt: TGTGCCAGCAGTCGCAGACAGGGGGACGAAAAACTGTTTTTT
cdr3_aa: CASSRRQGDEKLFF
d_call: TRBD1
clone_size: few
j_call: TRBJ1-4
v_call: TRBV12-3/TRBV12-4

cdr3_nt: TGTGCCAGCTCTTCGGGGGCCGCGGGGGCAGCGGCGCAGTATTTT
cdr3_aa: CASSSGAAGAAAQYF
d_call: -
clone_size: -
j_call: TRBJ2-3
v_call: TRBV5-4

cdr3_nt: TGTGCCAGCAGCCAAACGGTAGTAGCGGGGGCACTTAGCACAGATACGCAGTATTTT
cdr3_aa: CASSQTVVAGALSTDTQYF
d_call: TRBD2
clone_size: many
j_call: TRBJ2-3
v_call: TRBV7-6

cdr3_nt: TGTGCCAGCAGCCGTTGGTGGAACACTGAAGCTTTCTTT
cdr3_aa: CASSRWWNTEAFF
d_call: -
clone_size: many
j_call: TRBJ1-1
v_call: TRBV14